This is a list of T cell receptor beta chains from one sample in a study of T cells in Graves' hyperthyroidism and ophthalmopathy. TCRdb fed the multiplex PCR reads into MiXCR, producing one record per CDR3 protein. The sample lists around 180,000 distinct CDR3 sequences, over 15% seen once, with about 31% in the top ten. Sequencing was done on a sample of blood. The receptor set was obtained from a woman aged 50 to 60 with Graves' hyperthyroidism. The CDR3 runs from the conserved cysteine through the conserved F or W. D genes are given only for firm matches. Clone size, where shown, is once, few, many, or a class for clones that have expanded.

TRBV11-2	-	TRBJ1-3	many	TGTGCCAGCAGCTTAGTAAAGGGACGCGGAAACACCATATATTTT	CASSLVKGRGNTIYF
TRBV19	-	TRBJ2-1	many	TGTGCCAGTAGTCCGGGACCATCGGTCTATGAGCAGTTCTTC	CASSPGPSVYEQFF
TRBV5-5	-	TRBJ2-5	many	TGTGCCAGCAGCTTTTGGGGAGAAGAGACCCAGTACTTC	CASSFWGEETQYF
TRBV20-1	-	TRBJ1-5	-	TGCAGTGCTGGGGCCGGAGATATCAATCAGCCCCAGCATTTT	CSAGAGDINQPQHF
TRBV7-3	-	TRBJ2-2	many	TGTGCCAGCAGCTTAACGAACAGCCGGGGCCGGGAGCTGTTTTTT	CASSLTNSRGRELFF
TRBV6-5	-	TRBJ2-7	many	TGTGCCAGCAGTTACGGTGAGGGGCAGGGCTCCTACGAGCAGTACTTC	CASSYGEGQGSYEQYF
TRBV27	-	TRBJ2-1	few	TGTGCCAGCAGCACAGAATCTTTAGGTCAGAATGAGCAGTTCTTC	CASSTESLGQNEQFF
TRBV10-3	-	TRBJ2-5	many	TGTGCCATCAGTTCCCGGGAGACCCAGTACTTC	CAISSRETQYF
TRBV4-3	-	TRBJ1-1	few	TGCGCCAGCAGCCAAGATGGTAGGGACACTGAAGCTTTCTTT	CASSQDGRDTEAFF
TRBV19	-	TRBJ2-1	-	TGTGCCAGTAGTCCGAGGAACGTCAATGAGCAGTTCTTC	CASSPRNVNEQFF
TRBV5-1	-	TRBJ2-5	-	TGCGCCAGCAGGTTGGGGACTCTCCAAGAGACCCAGTACTTC	CASRLGTLQETQYF
TRBV2	TRBD1	TRBJ1-6	many	TGTGCCAGCAGGAGACAGGGAGACAATAATTCACCCCTCCACTTT	CASRRQGDNNSPLHF
TRBV5-1	-	TRBJ1-1	-	TGCGCCAGCGGGGCGGGGTCGGCGGGCACTGAAGCTTTCTTT	CASGAGSAGTEAFF
TRBV10-3	TRBD1	TRBJ2-6	few	TGTGCCATCAGGCGAGCCGGGACAGAGTTCAGTGGGGCCAACGTCCTGACTTTC	CAIRRAGTEFSGANVLTF
TRBV15	-	TRBJ1-5	many	TGTGCCACCAGCAGAGATGGGGGATATCAGCCCCAGCATTTT	CATSRDGGYQPQHF
TRBV19	-	TRBJ1-6	many	TGTGCCAGTAGTCACTCAAATTCACCCCTCCACTTT	CASSHSNSPLHF
TRBV28	-	TRBJ1-5	-	TGTGCCAGCAGCCGTACAGGAGCCAGCAATCAGCCCCAGCATTTT	CASSRTGASNQPQHF
TRBV6-1	-	TRBJ2-5	many	TGTGCCAGCAGTGAAGTTGGCGGGGGCCACGAGACCCAGTACTTC	CASSEVGGGHETQYF
TRBV5-1	-	TRBJ1-2	many	TGCGCCAGCAGGGCCGGGACGTCTGCGAACTATGGCTACACCTTC	CASRAGTSANYGYTF
TRBV24-1	TRBD1	TRBJ1-2	many	TGTGCCACCAGTGATGCGGACAGGGAGGGCTACACCTTC	CATSDADREGYTF
TRBV4-1	-	TRBJ1-1	few	TGCGCCACCGGAAGGGGGAACACTGAAGCTTTCTTT	CATGRGNTEAFF
TRBV6-5	-	TRBJ1-5	many	TGTGCCAGCAGTTTATATACAGGGAATCAGCCCCAGCATTTT	CASSLYTGNQPQHF
TRBV7-8	-	TRBJ1-2	many	TGTGCCAGCAGCTTAGAGCGGGGGGCTAACTATGGCTACACCTTC	CASSLERGANYGYTF
TRBV27	TRBD2	TRBJ2-3	many	TGTGCCAGCAGGCGGACTAGCGGCACAGATACGCAGTATTTT	CASRRTSGTDTQYF
TRBV11-2	-	TRBJ1-1	many	TGTGCCAGCAGCTTAGTCGGCACCGAGAACACTGAAGCTTTCTTT	CASSLVGTENTEAFF
TRBV6-1	TRBD2	TRBJ2-2	many	TGTGCCAGCAGTTACGCTCTAGCGGGGGGCGGGGAGCTGTTTTTT	CASSYALAGGGELFF
TRBV6-2/TRBV6-3	-	TRBJ1-5	many	TGTGCCAGCAGTTACTTGAGGACAGTAAATCAGCCCCAGCATTTT	CASSYLRTVNQPQHF
TRBV5-1	TRBD1	TRBJ2-7	-	TGCGCCAGCAGCACCGGGACAGGGGTTTGGGACGAGCAGTACTTC	CASSTGTGVWDEQYF
TRBV5-6	-	TRBJ2-6	few	TGTGCCAGCAGCTTGAGGGGCTCTGGGGCCAACGTCCTGACTTTC	CASSLRGSGANVLTF
TRBV28	-	TRBJ2-1	many	TGTGCCAGCGTCAGACAGGCCCTCAATGAGCAGTTCTTC	CASVRQALNEQFF
TRBV7-6	TRBD2	TRBJ2-2	-	TGTGCCAGCAGCCAGGGGACTAGCGGGGGAAACACCGGGGAGCTGTTTTTT	CASSQGTSGGNTGELFF
TRBV25-1	-	TRBJ2-2	many	TGTGCCAGCAGTGAAGGGTTGCGGATGAACACCGGGGAGCTGTTTTTT	CASSEGLRMNTGELFF
TRBV7-2	-	TRBJ1-2	many	TGTGCCAGCAGCTCCGGGGGGGACTGGGGGGGCTACACCTTC	CASSSGGDWGGYTF
TRBV12-3/TRBV12-4	-	TRBJ1-6	many	TGTGCCAGCAGTGATAGGAGGAAGCTGTCCTATAATTCACCCCTCCACTTT	CASSDRRKLSYNSPLHF
TRBV6-6	-	TRBJ1-3	many	TGTGCCAGCAGTTACCGAGGCTCTGGAAACACCATATATTTT	CASSYRGSGNTIYF
TRBV3-1	-	TRBJ1-6	many	TGTGCCAGCAGCCAAGTAGTTTATTCACCCCTCCACTTT	CASSQVVYSPLHF
TRBV3-1	-	TRBJ1-1	few	TGTGCCAGCAGCTACGACTACAGATCTCGGAACACTGAAGCTTTCTTT	CASSYDYRSRNTEAFF
TRBV4-3	-	TRBJ1-6	-	TGCGCCAGCAGCCAAGAAAGAGGAAGGATTAATTCACCCCTCCACTTT	CASSQERGRINSPLHF
TRBV28	TRBD1	TRBJ2-5	many	TGTGCCAGCTCGGGACAGCCCCAAGAGACCCAGTACTTC	CASSGQPQETQYF
TRBV11-2	-	TRBJ1-2	many	TGTGCCAGCAGCCCGGACAGATATGGCTACACCTTC	CASSPDRYGYTF